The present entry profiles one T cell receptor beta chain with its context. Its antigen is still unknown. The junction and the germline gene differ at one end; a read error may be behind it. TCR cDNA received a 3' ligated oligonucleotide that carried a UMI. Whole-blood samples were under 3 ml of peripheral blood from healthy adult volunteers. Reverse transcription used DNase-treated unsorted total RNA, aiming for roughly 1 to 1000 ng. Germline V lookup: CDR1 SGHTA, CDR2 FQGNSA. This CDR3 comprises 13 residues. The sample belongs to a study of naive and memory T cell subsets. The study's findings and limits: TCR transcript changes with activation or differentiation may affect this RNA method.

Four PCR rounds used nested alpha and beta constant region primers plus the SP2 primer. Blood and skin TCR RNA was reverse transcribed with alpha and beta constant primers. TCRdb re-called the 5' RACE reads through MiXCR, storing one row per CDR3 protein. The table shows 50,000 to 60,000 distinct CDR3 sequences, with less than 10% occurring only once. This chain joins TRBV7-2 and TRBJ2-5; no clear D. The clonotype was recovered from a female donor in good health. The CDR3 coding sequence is TGTGCCAGCACCCGAGATGGTCAAGGGACCCAGTACTTC. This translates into CASTRDGQGTQYF. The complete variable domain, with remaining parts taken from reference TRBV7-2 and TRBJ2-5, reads GAGVSQSPSNKVTEKGKDVELRCDPISGHTALYWYRQSLGQGLEFLIYFQGNSAPDKSGLPSDRFSAERTGGSVSTLTIQRTQQEDSAVYLCASTRDGQGTQYFGPGTRLLVL.